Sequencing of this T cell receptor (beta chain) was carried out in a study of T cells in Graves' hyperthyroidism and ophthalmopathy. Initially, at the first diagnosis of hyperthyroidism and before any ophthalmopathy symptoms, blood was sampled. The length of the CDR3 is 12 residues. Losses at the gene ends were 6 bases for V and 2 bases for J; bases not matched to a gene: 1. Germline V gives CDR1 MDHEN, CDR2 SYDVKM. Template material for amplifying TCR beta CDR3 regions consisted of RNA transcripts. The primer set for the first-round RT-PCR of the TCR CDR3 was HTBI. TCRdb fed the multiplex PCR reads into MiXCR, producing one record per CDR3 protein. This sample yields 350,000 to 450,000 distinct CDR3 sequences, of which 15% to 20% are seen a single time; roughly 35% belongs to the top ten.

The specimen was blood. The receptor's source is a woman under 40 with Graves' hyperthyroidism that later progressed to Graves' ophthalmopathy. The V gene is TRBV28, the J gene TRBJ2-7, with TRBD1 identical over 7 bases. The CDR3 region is CASRGQPYEQYF. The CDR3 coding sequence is TGTGCCAGCAGGGGACAGCCCTACGAGCAGTACTTC.